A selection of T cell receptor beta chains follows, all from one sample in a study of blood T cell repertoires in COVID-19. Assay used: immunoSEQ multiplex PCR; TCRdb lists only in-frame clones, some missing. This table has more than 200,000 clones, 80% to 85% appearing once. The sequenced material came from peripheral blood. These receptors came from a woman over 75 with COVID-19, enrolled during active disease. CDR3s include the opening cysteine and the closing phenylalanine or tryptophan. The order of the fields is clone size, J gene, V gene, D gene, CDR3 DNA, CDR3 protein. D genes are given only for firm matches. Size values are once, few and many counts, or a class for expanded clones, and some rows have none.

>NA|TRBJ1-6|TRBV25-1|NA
TGTGCCAGCAGGATGGGGAGTAATTCACCCCTCCACTTT
CASRMGSNSPLHF
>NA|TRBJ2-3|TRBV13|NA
TGTGCCAGCAGTTTCGCGGCAGATACGCAGTATTTT
CASSFAADTQYF
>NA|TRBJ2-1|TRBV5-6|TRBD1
TGTGCCAGCAGCAAAGACAGGGGCGGAGACTACAATGAGCAGTTCTTC
CASSKDRGGDYNEQFF
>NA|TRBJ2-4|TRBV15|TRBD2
TGTGCCACCAGCAGCGGTATGGGGGGATCAAGCGGGAACAAAAACATTCAGTACTTC
CATSSGMGGSSGNKNIQYF
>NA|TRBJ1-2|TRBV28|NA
TGTGCCAGCAGTTTCCAGGGGATAGATGGCTACACCTTC
CASSFQGIDGYTF
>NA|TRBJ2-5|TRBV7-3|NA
TGTGCCAGCAGCGGGGCGGGGGCTTGGGAGACCCAGTACTTC
CASSGAGAWETQYF
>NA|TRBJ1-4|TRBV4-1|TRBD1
TGCGCCAGCAGCCAAGAGGAGGGACAGGGGAATGAAAAACTGTTTTTT
CASSQEEGQGNEKLFF
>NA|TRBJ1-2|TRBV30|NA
TGTGCCTGGAGTCGAGGGATTTACTATGGCTACACCTTC
CAWSRGIYYGYTF
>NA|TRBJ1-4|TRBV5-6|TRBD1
TGTGCCAGCAGCCCGGACAGGGGAAGAACTAATGAAAAACTGTTTTTT
CASSPDRGRTNEKLFF
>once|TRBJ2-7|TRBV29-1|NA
TGCAGCGTTCCCCTTACAGGGTTAGAGGGCGAGCAGTACTTC
CSVPLTGLEGEQYF
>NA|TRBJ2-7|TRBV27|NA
TGTGCCAGCAGCACGGGGTTAGGCGAGCAGTACTTC
CASSTGLGEQYF
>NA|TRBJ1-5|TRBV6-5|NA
TGTGCCACCTCCTCGGACGGGGGAAGTCAGCCCCAGCATTTT
CATSSDGGSQPQHF
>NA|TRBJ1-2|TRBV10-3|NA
TGTGCCATCAGTGAGGTCCAGGGGACCCACTATGGCTACACCTTC
CAISEVQGTHYGYTF
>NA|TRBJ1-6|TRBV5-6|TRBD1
TGTGCCAGCAGCTTTCGGTCTCAGGGGGCCGAGTCACCCCTCCACTTT
CASSFRSQGAESPLHF
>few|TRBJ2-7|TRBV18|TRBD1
TGTGCCAGCTCACCACCGGGACAGAGCTACGAGCAGTACTTC
CASSPPGQSYEQYF
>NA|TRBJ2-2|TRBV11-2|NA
TGTGCCAGCAGCGGACCTAGCGTAAACACCGGGGAGCTGTTTTTT
CASSGPSVNTGELFF
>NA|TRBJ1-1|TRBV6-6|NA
TGTGCCAGCAGCCGGAACACTGAAGCTTTCTTT
CASSRNTEAFF
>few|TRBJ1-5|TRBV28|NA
TGTGCCAGCAATAGCCAGCCCCAGCATTTT
CASNSQPQHF
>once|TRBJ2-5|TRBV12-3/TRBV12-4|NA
TGTGCCAGCAGTCAGCAAGAGACCCAGTACTTC
CASSQQETQYF
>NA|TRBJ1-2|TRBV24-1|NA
TGTGCCACCAGTCCTTCGGCAGGGCCTAACTATGGCTACACCTTC
CATSPSAGPNYGYTF
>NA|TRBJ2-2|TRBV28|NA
TGTGCCAGCTTAAGAGGAGCGAACACCGGGGAGCTGTTTTTT
CASLRGANTGELFF
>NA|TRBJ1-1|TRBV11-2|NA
TGTGCCAGCAGCTTAGACGGTGTGGACACTGAAGCTTTCTTT
CASSLDGVDTEAFF
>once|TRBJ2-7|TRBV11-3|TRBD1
TGTGCCAGCAGCCAACCGGGACAGGGGATGCGGCAGTACTTC
CASSQPGQGMRQYF
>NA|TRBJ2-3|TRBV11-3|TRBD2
TGTGCCAGCAGCCGCCGAGCGACTAGCGGGGGATCTACAGATACGCAGTATTTT
CASSRRATSGGSTDTQYF
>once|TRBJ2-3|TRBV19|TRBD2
TGTGCCAGTAGTATTACTAGCGTGGGGGAAGATACGCAGTATTTT
CASSITSVGEDTQYF
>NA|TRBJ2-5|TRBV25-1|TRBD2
TGTGCCTCGGGAGCGGGGGGCAACCAAGAGACCCAGTACTTC
CASGAGGNQETQYF
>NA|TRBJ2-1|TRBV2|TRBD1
TGTGCCAGCAGTGCCGCGACAGGGAAAAACAATGAGCAGTTCTTC
CASSAATGKNNEQFF
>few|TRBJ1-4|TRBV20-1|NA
TGCAGTGCTAGTCCCCCGAGGGTAACTAATGAAAAACTGTTTTTT
CSASPPRVTNEKLFF
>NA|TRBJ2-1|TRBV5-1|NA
TGCGCCAGCAGCCCAGGAGGTGGGAGCTCCTACAATGAGCAGTTCTTC
CASSPGGGSSYNEQFF
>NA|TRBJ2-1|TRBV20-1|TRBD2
TGCAGTGCTAGTCTGTCTAGCGGGGGGAATGAGCAGTTCTTC
CSASLSSGGNEQFF
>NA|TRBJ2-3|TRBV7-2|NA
TGTGCCAGCAGCCCAGGGTCGTTGGAGCAGTATTTT
CASSPGSLEQYF
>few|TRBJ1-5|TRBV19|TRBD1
TGTGCCAGTAGCTGGGACAGGGGGAATCAGCCCCAGCATTTT
CASSWDRGNQPQHF
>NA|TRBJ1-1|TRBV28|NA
TGTGCCAGCAGTTTGCTCAAGGGGAATGAAGCTTTCTTT
CASSLLKGNEAFF
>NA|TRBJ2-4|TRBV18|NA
TGTGCCAGCCAACCGAAGGAGGGGGCGGCCAAAAACATTCAGTACTTC
CASQPKEGAAKNIQYF
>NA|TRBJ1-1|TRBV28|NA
TGTGCCAGCAGTTCCCTGGGGGGATCCCGGGAGACTGAAGCTTTCTTT
CASSSLGGSRETEAFF
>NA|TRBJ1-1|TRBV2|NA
TGTGCCAGCAGTGATGGGGCCGCGGACACTGAAGCTTTCTTT
CASSDGAADTEAFF
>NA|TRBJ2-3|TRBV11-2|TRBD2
TGTGCCAGCAGCTTGCGGGGGGGTTTGGGCACAGATACGCAGTATTTT
CASSLRGGLGTDTQYF
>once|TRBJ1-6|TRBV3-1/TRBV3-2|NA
TGTGCCAGCAGCCAGAGCAAAACGTCCTATAATTCACCCCTCCACTTT
CASSQSKTSYNSPLHF
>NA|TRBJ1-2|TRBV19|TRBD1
TGTGCCACTTCGACAGGGATCAACTATGGCTACACCTTC
CATSTGINYGYTF
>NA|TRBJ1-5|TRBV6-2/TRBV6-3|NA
TGTGCCAGCAGTTACGGGGGGGGGAATCAGCCCCAGCATTTT
CASSYGGGNQPQHF
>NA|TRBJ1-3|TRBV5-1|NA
TGCGCCAGCAGCTTGGACAGGAGCTCTGGAAACACCATATATTTT
CASSLDRSSGNTIYF
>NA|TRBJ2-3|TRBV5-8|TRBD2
TGTGCCAGCAGCACGTGGACTAGCGGGGGGGCTTATGATACGCAGTATTTT
CASSTWTSGGAYDTQYF
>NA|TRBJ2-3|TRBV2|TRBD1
TGTGCCAGCAGTGGTGGACAGGGCGCCAAAAGCGCAGATACGCAGTATTTT
CASSGGQGAKSADTQYF
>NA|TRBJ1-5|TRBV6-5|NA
TGTGCCAGCAGTTACGGGCGCAATCAGCCCCAGCATTTT
CASSYGRNQPQHF
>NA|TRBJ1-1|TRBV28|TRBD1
TGTGCCAGCAGTCTTGGGACAGGGGGCGTCACTGAAGCTTTCTTT
CASSLGTGGVTEAFF
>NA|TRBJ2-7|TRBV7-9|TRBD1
TGTGCCAGCAGCTTAAGGGACAGCTACGAGCAGTACTTC
CASSLRDSYEQYF
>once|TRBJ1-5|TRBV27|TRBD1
TGTGCCAGCAGTACCGGGACAGGGGGTAATAGTCAGCCCCAGCATTTT
CASSTGTGGNSQPQHF
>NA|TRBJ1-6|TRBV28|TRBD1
TGTGCCAGCAGTTTAGACAGGGGGCATGGTTCACCCCTCCACTTT
CASSLDRGHGSPLHF
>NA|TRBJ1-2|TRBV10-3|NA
TGTGCCATCAGCGCACAGGCCGCCTATGGCTACACCTTC
CAISAQAAYGYTF
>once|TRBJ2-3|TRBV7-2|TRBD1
TGTGCCAGCAGCTCAGGGACAGGGTGGGCAGATACGCAGTATTTT
CASSSGTGWADTQYF
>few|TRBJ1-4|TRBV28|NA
TGTGCCAGCACCTCAGGAACACTTAATGAAAAACTGTTTTTT
CASTSGTLNEKLFF
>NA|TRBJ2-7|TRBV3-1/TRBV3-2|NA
TGTGCCAGCAGCCGAGGGAGCGCCGGGTCTTACGAGCAGTACTTC
CASSRGSAGSYEQYF
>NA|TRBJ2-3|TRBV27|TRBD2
TGTGCCAGCAGTTGGGCGGGGGGCCGGGGCACAGATACGCAGTATTTT
CASSWAGGRGTDTQYF